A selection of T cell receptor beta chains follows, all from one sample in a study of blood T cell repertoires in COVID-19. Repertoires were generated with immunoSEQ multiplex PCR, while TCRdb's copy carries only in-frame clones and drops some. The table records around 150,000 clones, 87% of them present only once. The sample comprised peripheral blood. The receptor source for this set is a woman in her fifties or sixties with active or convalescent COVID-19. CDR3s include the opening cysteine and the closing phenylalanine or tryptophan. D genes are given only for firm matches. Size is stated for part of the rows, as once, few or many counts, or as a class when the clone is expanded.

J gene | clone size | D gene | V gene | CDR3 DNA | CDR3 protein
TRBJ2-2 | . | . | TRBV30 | TGTGCCTGGAGTCTCGACGGAGCGAACACCGGGGAGCTGTTTTTT | CAWSLDGANTGELFF
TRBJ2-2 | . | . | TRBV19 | TGTGCCAGTAGTCCGGACAGATCGAACACCGGGGAGCTGTTTTTT | CASSPDRSNTGELFF
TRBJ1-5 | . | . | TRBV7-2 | TGTGCCAGCAGCTTAGGCAGGGTAAACAATCAGCCCCAGCATTTT | CASSLGRVNNQPQHF
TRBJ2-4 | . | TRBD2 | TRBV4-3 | TGCGCCAGCAGCCAGAACAGCGGGGGGGCGGGCATTCAGTACTTC | CASSQNSGGAGIQYF
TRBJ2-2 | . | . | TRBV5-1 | TGCGCCAGCAGCCAAAGCAGGGGCGGCACCGGGGAGCTGTTTTTT | CASSQSRGGTGELFF
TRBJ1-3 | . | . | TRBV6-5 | TGTGCCAGCAGCTCCAGGGTTCCTGGAAACACCATATATTTT | CASSSRVPGNTIYF
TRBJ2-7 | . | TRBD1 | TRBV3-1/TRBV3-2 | TGTGCCAGCAGCCAATACGGACAGGGAAGCTACGAGCAGTACTTC | CASSQYGQGSYEQYF
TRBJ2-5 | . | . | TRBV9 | TGTGCCAGCAGCGTAGACCATGGACAGTCCGAGACCCAGTACTTC | CASSVDHGQSETQYF
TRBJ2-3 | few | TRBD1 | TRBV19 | TGTGCCAGTAGTATAGATGGGACAGGGGTTTCAGATACGCAGTATTTT | CASSIDGTGVSDTQYF
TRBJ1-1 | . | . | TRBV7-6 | TGTGCCAGCAGCTTAGCGCAATCCGGGACTGAAGCTTTCTTT | CASSLAQSGTEAFF
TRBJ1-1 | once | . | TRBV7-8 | TGTGCCAGCAGCGTATCCGGAGTTGGGAACACTGAAGCTTTCTTT | CASSVSGVGNTEAFF
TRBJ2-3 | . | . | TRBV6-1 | TGTGCCAGCAGTGAACCAGGGCGAGATACGCAGTATTTT | CASSEPGRDTQYF
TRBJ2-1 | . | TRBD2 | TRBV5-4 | TGTGCCAGCAGCATAGCGGGGAATGAGCAGTTCTTC | CASSIAGNEQFF
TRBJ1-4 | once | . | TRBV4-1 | TGCGCCAGCAGCCCCGGAGACGGACTGACGGGGTGGGAAAAACTGTTTTTT | CASSPGDGLTGWEKLFF
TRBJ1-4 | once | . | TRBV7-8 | TGTGCCAGCAGCCCCCCCCGGGCAGGGATTAACTTAGCAACTAATGAAAAACTGTTTTTT | CASSPPRAGINLATNEKLFF
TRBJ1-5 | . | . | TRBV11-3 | TGTGCCAGCAGCTCGTACAATCAGCCCCAGCATTTT | CASSSYNQPQHF
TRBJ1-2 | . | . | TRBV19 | TGTGCCAGTATGAGGAACTATGGCTACACCTTC | CASMRNYGYTF
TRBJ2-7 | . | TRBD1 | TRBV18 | TGTGCCAGCTCACCAGGGGGACAGGACTACGAGCAGTACTTC | CASSPGGQDYEQYF
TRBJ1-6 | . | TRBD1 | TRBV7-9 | TGTGCCAGCAGCCTAGGGACAGACAGCTCCTATAATTCACCCCTCCACTTT | CASSLGTDSSYNSPLHF
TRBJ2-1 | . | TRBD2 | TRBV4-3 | TGCGCCAGCAGCCAAGAAACCGTGGGACGACTACTAGCGGGGACCAATGAGCAGTTCTTC | CASSQETVGRLLAGTNEQFF
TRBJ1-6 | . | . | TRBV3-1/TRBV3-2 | TGTGCCAGCAGCCAAGCCGGGACACAAAATTCACCCCTCCACTTT | CASSQAGTQNSPLHF
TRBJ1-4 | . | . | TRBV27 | TGTGCCAGCAGTGGGGGGGCTAATGAAAAACTGTTTTTT | CASSGGANEKLFF
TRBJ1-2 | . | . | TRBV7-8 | TGTGCCAGCAGCGAGGTACCACGGCAAGGTGGCTACACCTTC | CASSEVPRQGGYTF
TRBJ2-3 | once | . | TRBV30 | TGTGCCTGGAGCCCAGGGTCTGCAGATACGCAGTATTTT | CAWSPGSADTQYF
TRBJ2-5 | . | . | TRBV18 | TGTGCCAGCTCACCAGGACAATTCCAAGAGACCCAGTACTTC | CASSPGQFQETQYF
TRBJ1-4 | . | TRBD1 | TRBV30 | TGTGCCTGGAGGCCAGGGGGCTTTCCCGAAAAACTGTTTTTT | CAWRPGGFPEKLFF
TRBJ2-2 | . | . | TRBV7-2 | TGTGCCAGCGCGAGGGTGTCGGAGCTGTTTTTT | CASARVSELFF
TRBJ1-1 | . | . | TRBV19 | TGTGCCAGTAAGAGTACAGCAAACACTGAAGCTTTCTTT | CASKSTANTEAFF
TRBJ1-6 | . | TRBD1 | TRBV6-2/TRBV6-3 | TGTGCCAGCAGTTCCCGGGACAGGGGTCCACCCCTCCACTTT | CASSSRDRGPPLHF
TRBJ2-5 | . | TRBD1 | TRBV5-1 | TGCGCCAGCAGCCCGGGACAGGGGACCCAGTACTTC | CASSPGQGTQYF
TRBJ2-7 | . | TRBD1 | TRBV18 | TGTGCCAGCACCGACCGGGACAGGGACGAGCAGTACTTC | CASTDRDRDEQYF
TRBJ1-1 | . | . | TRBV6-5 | TGTGCCAGCAGTTATGACAGTCGGAACACTGAAGCTTTCTTT | CASSYDSRNTEAFF
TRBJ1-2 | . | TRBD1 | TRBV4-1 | TGCGCCAGCAGCCAAGAGTGGGGACAGGGATTGAATGGCTACACCTTC | CASSQEWGQGLNGYTF
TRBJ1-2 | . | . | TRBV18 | TGTGCCAGCTCACCAACGGCGGGGAGGGGCTATGGCTACACCTTC | CASSPTAGRGYGYTF
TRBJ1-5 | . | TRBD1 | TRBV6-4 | TGTGCCAGCAGTGAGGACAGGGCATATCAGCCCCAGCATTTT | CASSEDRAYQPQHF
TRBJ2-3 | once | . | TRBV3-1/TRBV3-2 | TGTGCCAGCAGCAACGGGGGGCCGGTGGATACGCAGTATTTT | CASSNGGPVDTQYF
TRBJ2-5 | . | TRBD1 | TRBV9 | TGTGCCAGCAGCGTAGCTACAGGGGGCCAAGAGACCCAGTACTTC | CASSVATGGQETQYF
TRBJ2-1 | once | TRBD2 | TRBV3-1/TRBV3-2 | TGTGCCAGCAGCCAAATAGCGGGCGGCACGTACAATGAGCAGTTCTTC | CASSQIAGGTYNEQFF
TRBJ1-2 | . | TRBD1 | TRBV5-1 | TGCGCCAGCAGCTACTCCCCGGGACAGAGTTCTAACTATGGCTACACCTTC | CASSYSPGQSSNYGYTF
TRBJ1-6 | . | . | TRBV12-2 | TGTGCAAGTCGCTTAGGTCCGGAGACAGCCGGTTCACCCCTCCACTTT | CASRLGPETAGSPLHF
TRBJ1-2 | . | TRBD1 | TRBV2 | TGTGCCAGCAGTGTTTGGCACGAGGGACAGGGGAAGGGTGGCTACACCTTC | CASSVWHEGQGKGGYTF
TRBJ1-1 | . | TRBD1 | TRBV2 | TGTGCCAGCAGTGAGAGACAGGGAGGCACTGAAGCTTTCTTT | CASSERQGGTEAFF
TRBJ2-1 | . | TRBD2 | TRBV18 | TGTGCCAGCAAGATTACAAACGAAGCGGGGGGACGATACAATGAGCAGTTCTTC | CASKITNEAGGRYNEQFF
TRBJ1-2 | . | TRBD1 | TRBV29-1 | TGCAGCGCCGGGGTCGGGGACAGGGAGAGCGGCTACACCTTC | CSAGVGDRESGYTF
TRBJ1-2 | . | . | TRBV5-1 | TGCGCCAGCAGCCTGGATGGACTCGATGGCTACACCTTC | CASSLDGLDGYTF
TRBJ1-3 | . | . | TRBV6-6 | TGTGCCAGCAGACCGACCCTAGGCACCATATATTTT | CASRPTLGTIYF
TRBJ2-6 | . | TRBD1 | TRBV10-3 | TGTGCCAGCGAGGACAGGGGTCGGTCTGGGGCCAACGTCCTGACTTTC | CASEDRGRSGANVLTF
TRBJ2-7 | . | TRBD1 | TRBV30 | TGTGCCTGGAGTCCCTGGGGGACAGTCGAGCAGTACTTC | CAWSPWGTVEQYF
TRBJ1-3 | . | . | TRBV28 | TGTGCCAGCAGTGACAGCTCTGGAAACACCATATATTTT | CASSDSSGNTIYF
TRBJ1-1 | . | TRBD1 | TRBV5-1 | TGCGCCAGCAGCTTATCGACAGGGGCGATGAACACTGAAGCTTTCTTT | CASSLSTGAMNTEAFF
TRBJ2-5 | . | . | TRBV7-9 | TGTGCCAGCAGCTTTGTTAGACGGACAGACCTTCGAGAGACCCAGTACTTC | CASSFVRRTDLRETQYF
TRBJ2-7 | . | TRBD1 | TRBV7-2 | TGTGCCAGCAGCTCCCAGGACAGGGGCTCCTACGAGCAGTACTTC | CASSSQDRGSYEQYF
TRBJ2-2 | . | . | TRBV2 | TGTGCCAGCAGTGAAGCGGGCGATAACACCGGGGAGCTGTTTTTT | CASSEAGDNTGELFF
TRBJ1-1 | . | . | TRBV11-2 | TGTGCCAGCAGCTCCCCGCGGAGGGGTCCCGGGGCTTTCTTT | CASSSPRRGPGAFF
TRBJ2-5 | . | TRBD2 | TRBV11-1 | TGTGCCAGCTCCTATCCGGGGGGGCTGGAGACCCAGTACTTC | CASSYPGGLETQYF
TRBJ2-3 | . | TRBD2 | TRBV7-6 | TGTGCCAGCAGCTCGGGACTAGCGGGGGGGCTGGCGGATACGCAGTATTTT | CASSSGLAGGLADTQYF
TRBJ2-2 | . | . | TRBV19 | TGTGCCAGTAGTATGGGGACACACACCGGGGAGCTGTTTTTT | CASSMGTHTGELFF
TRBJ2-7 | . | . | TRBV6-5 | TGTGCCAGCAGTTACAGGAGGAGCTCCTACGAGCAGTACTTC | CASSYRRSSYEQYF
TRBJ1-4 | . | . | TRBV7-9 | TGTGCCAGCAGCTCGGGGGAAAAACTGTTTTTT | CASSSGEKLFF
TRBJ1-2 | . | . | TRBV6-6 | TGTGCCAGCAGTTACTTAAGGGCAGGGAATAACTATGGCTACACCTTC | CASSYLRAGNNYGYTF